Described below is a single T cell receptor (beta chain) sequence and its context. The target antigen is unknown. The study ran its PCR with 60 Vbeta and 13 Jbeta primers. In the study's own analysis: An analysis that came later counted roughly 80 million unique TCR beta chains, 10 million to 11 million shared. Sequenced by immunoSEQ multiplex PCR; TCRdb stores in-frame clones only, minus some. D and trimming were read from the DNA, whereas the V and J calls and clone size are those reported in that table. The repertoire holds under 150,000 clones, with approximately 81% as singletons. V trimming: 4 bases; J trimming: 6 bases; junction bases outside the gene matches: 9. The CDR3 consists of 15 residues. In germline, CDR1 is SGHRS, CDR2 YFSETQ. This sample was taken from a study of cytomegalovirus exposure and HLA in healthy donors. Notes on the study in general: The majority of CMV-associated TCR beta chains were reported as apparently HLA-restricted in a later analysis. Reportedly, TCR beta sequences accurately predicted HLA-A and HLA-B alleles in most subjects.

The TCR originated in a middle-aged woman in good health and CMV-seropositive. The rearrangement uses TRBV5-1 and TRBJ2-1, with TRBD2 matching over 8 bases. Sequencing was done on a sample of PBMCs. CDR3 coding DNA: TGCGCCAGCAGCATCAGCGGACTAGCCCCCAATGAGCAGTTCTTC. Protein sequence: CASSISGLAPNEQFF.